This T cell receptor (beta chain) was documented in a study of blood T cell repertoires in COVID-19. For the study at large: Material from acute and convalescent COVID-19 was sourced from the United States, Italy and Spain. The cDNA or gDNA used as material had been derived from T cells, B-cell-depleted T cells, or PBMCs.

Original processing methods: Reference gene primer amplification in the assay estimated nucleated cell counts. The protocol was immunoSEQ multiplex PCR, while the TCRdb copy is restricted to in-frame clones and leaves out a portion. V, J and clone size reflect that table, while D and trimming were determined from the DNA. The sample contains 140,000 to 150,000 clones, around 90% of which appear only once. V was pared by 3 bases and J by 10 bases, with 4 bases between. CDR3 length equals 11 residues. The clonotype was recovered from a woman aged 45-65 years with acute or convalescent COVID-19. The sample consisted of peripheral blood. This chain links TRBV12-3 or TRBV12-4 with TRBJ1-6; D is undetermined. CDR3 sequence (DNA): TGTGCCAGCAGTTTTGGCTCACCCCTCCACTTT. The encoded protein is CASSFGSPLHF.